The 26 T cell receptor beta chains presented below share a single source sample, sequenced in a study of PD-1 blockade in classical Hodgkin lymphoma. Using immunoSEQ multiplex PCR, the repertoire was profiled, and TCRdb retains in-frame clones only, with some absent. The sample carries approximately 15,000 clones, around 87% recorded once. Documented time point: newly diagnosed, previously untreated cHL patient sample. Material for sequencing was peripheral blood mononuclear cells (PBMCs). The receptors here all came from a human donor with classical Hodgkin lymphoma.

This clone was detected only once. This chain links TRBV7-2 with TRBJ2-2; TRBD2 agrees at 7 bases. The V gene end was trimmed by 5 bases and the J gene end by 7 bases; junction bases not matched to a gene: 10. The CDR3 is made up of 15 amino acids. In germline, CDR1 is SGHTA, CDR2 FQGNSA. The CDR3 DNA reads as TGTGCCAGCAGCCATGGGGGGAGGGCCCTCGGGGAGCTGTTTTTT. This encodes CASSHGGRALGELFF.

CDR3 nucleotides: TGCGCCAGCAGCGGAGTGCGATCGCGGGAGGGAAACGAGCAGTACTTC. This translates into CASSGVRSREGNEQYF. The gene calls are TRBV5-1 and TRBJ2-7; TRBD2 aligns across 9 bases. Germline V gene sequence: CDR1 SGHRS, CDR2 YFSETQ. The CDR3 has 16 amino acids. V trimming: 4 bases; J trimming: 5 bases; junction bases outside the gene matches: 13.

This clone came up once. V usage is TRBV5-4 and J usage is TRBJ2-3, with TRBD1 matching over 7 bases. The CDR3 totals 14 residues. V was clipped by 3 bases and J by 11 bases; unmatched bases: 12. Germline values: CDR1 SGHNT, CDR2 YYREEE (reference sequence). The CDR3 loop reads CASSSLRGGQKQYF. The CDR3 nucleotides read TGTGCCAGCAGCTCACTACGTGGGGGACAGAAGCAGTATTTT. Looking up the rest from reference TRBV5-4 and TRBJ2-3 gives the full variable domain: ETGVTQSPTHLIKTRGQQVTLRCSSQSGHNTVSWYQQALGQGPQFIFQYYREEENGRGNFPPRFSGLQFPNYSSELNVNALELDDSALYLCASSSLRGGQKQYFGPGTRLTVL.

The gene calls are TRBV6-5 and TRBJ1-1, with D possibly matching TRBD1 (5 bases). CDR1 MNHEY and CDR2 SVGAGI come from the germline V gene. V lost 4 bases and J 3 bases, leaving 9 bases between the germline ends. CDR3 length: 13 residues. CDR3 sequence: CASSFYRHTEAFF. The CDR3 nucleotides read TGTGCCAGCAGTTTTTACAGGCACACTGAAGCTTTCTTT.

This chain uses TRBV7-2 with TRBJ1-1; D not resolved. Germline V gives CDR1 SGHTA, CDR2 FQGNSA. The CDR3 totals 13 residues. With 4 bases removed from V and 7 bases from J, the gap between germline ends came to 13 bases. In DNA form, the CDR3 reads TGTGCCAGCAGCTACTTAAACGGTTTTGAAGCTTTCTTT. Amino acids: CASSYLNGFEAFF.

This clone was seen more than once but under ten times. This rearrangement joins TRBV4-3 to TRBJ2-3; TRBD2 matches at 7 bases. J lost 3 bases, V lost 3 bases, and 18 bases had no gene match. Germline V gene data show CDR1 as LGHNA and CDR2 as YSLEER. The CDR3 is made up of 19 amino acids. CDR3: CASSHSPFGLRERTDTQYF. As DNA, the CDR3 is TGCGCCAGCAGCCATTCGCCGTTCGGGCTGCGGGAGAGAACAGATACGCAGTATTTT.

V is TRBV5-4 and J is TRBJ1-2; D not certain. The CDR3 spans 12 residues. With 3 bases removed from V and 2 bases from J, the gap between germline ends came to 5 bases. Germline assignment: CDR1 SGHNT and CDR2 YYREEE (reference sequence). Here the CDR3 DNA reads TGTGCCAGCAGCTCACCGAACTATGGCTACACCTTC. This gives the protein CASSSPNYGYTF.

V and J are TRBV27 and TRBJ1-2, with TRBD1 as a possible D gene (5 bases). The germline V gene encodes CDR1 MNHEY and CDR2 SMNVEV (reference sequence). Trimming removed 3 bases from V and 8 bases from J, with 13 bases in between. The length of the CDR3 is 13 residues. This CDR3 reads CASSFREGVGYTF. The CDR3 nucleotides read TGTGCCAGCAGTTTCAGGGAAGGAGTAGGCTACACCTTC.

The V and J genes are TRBV11-2 and TRBJ2-1, with 9 bases matching TRBD1. V lost 1 base and J lost 0; bases outside the gene matches: 10. The CDR3 length is 19 residues. The germline CDR1 and CDR2 sequences are SGHAT and FQNNGV. CDR3 residues: CASSLVGQDRGGSYNEQFF. CDR3 DNA sequence: TGTGCCAGCAGCTTAGTGGGTCAAGACAGGGGGGGCTCCTACAATGAGCAGTTCTTC.

The rearrangement uses TRBV10-3 and TRBJ2-5; maybe TRBD2 (5 bases). The CDR3 covers 12 residues. Germline CDR1 is ENHRY and CDR2 is SYGVKD. Deletions cut 4 bases from V and 10 bases from J, with 13 bases between. The CDR3 spells CAISGSGNGQYF. The DNA of the CDR3 is TGTGCCATCAGTGGGTCCGGGAATGGCCAGTACTTC.

In this sample, this clone turned up a few times. This sequence joins TRBV2 and TRBJ2-7, with D possibly matching TRBD1 (6 bases). V was shortened by 9 bases and J by 2 bases, with 17 bases between the two germline ends. The CDR3 covers 14 residues. Germline V lookup: CDR1 SNHLY, CDR2 FYNNEI. The CDR3 DNA follows: TGTGCCAGTGATCCGGGACAACAGACCTACGAGCAGTACTTC. This sequence encodes CASDPGQQTYEQYF.

V is TRBV4-3 and J is TRBJ2-1; either TRBD1 or TRBD2 may fit D (5 bases each). The ends were cut back, 3 bases at V and 13 bases at J, with 16 bases in the middle. Per germline, CDR1 LGHNA and CDR2 YSLEER. CDR3 length: 13 amino acids. DNA for the CDR3: TGCGCCAGCAGCCATCAACGGGGCGCCCTCCAGTTCTTC. Encoded protein: CASSHQRGALQFF.

V is TRBV2 and J is TRBJ1-3; 8 bases align to TRBD1. The ends lost 11 bases at V and 1 base at J; junction bases unmatched: 10. Germline-derived CDR1 and CDR2 are SNHLY and FYNNEI. This CDR3 is built from 15 residues. CDR3 nucleotide sequence: TGTGCCGCCCGTAGGACAGGGTCATCTGGAAACACCATATATTTT. Translated, it gives CAARRTGSSGNTIYF.

CDR3 region: CASSTTGRQETQYF. CDR3 in DNA: TGTGCCAGCAGTACTACAGGGAGGCAAGAGACCCAGTACTTC. This chain connects TRBV6-1 to TRBJ2-5; D possibly matches TRBD1 or TRBD2 (6 bases each). The CDR3 runs 14 residues. V was clipped by 5 bases and J by 2 bases, with 12 bases between them. CDR1 is MNHNS and CDR2 is SASEGT in the germline V gene.

The chain uses TRBV29-1 and TRBJ1-1; D not certain. Germline V gives CDR1 SQVTM, CDR2 ANQGSEA. V dropped 4 bases and J dropped 1 base, with 7 bases sitting between them. This CDR3 has 12 residues. The CDR3 sequence: CSVVPGNTEAFF. Here the CDR3 DNA reads TGCAGCGTTGTCCCCGGGAACACTGAAGCTTTCTTT.

The chain joins TRBV18 to TRBJ2-1, with a possible D match to TRBD1 (6 bases). The V end lost 3 bases, the J end lost 10 bases, and 10 bases lay between the germline ends. CDR1 is KGHSH, CDR2 LQKENI, per germline. There are 12 residues in the CDR3. The CDR3 here is CASSPDSKEQFF. The CDR3 DNA reads TGTGCCAGCTCACCGGACAGTAAAGAGCAGTTCTTC.

This sequence joins TRBV30 and TRBJ2-3; 7 bases align to TRBD2. Germline assignment: CDR1 GTSNPN and CDR2 SVGIG (reference sequence). The CDR3 loop spans 14 amino acids. V shed 1 base, J shed 3 bases, and the junction held 4 bases outside the gene matches. The CDR3 protein is CAWSGVGRTDTQYF. In DNA form, the CDR3 reads TGTGCCTGGAGTGGTGTCGGGAGGACAGATACGCAGTATTTT.

Here the CDR3 reads CAWSVLGTGGFF. The CDR3 bases are TGTGCCTGGAGTGTACTGGGGACAGGGGGTTTCTTT. V is TRBV30 and J is TRBJ1-1, with TRBD1 identical over 11 bases. Per germline, CDR1 GTSNPN and CDR2 SVGIG (reference sequence). The CDR3 extends over 12 amino acids. The ends lost 0 bases at V and 13 bases at J; junction bases unmatched: 4.

The chain links TRBV5-8 to TRBJ2-1; tentative D call: TRBD2 (6 bases). In germline, CDR1 is SGHTS, CDR2 YDEGEE. V was trimmed by 0 bases and J by 8 bases, leaving 18 bases between them. CDR3 length: 16 residues. The CDR3 here is CASSLGGTRWEDEQFF. The CDR3 bases are TGTGCCAGCAGCTTGGGGGGAACTAGGTGGGAGGATGAGCAGTTCTTC.

The genes are TRBV19 and TRBJ1-2; D ambiguous. The CDR3 consists of 13 residues. V lost 3 bases, J lost 8 bases, and 13 bases lay in between. The germline CDR1 and CDR2 sequences are LNHDA and SQIVND (reference sequence). This CDR3 is CASSMVRTSGYTF. The DNA of the CDR3 is TGTGCCAGTAGTATGGTGAGGACGAGCGGCTACACCTTC. The full variable domain, completed using reference TRBV19 and TRBJ1-2, is DGGITQSPKYLFRKEGQNVTLSCEQNLNHDAMYWYRQDPGQGLRLIYYSQIVNDFQKGDIAEGYSVSREKKESFPLTVTSAQKNPTAFYLCASSMVRTSGYTFGSGTRLTVV.

CDR3 nucleotide sequence: TGTGCCAGTAGGGGCGCACCCTACAATGAGCAGTTCTTC. It translates to CASRGAPYNEQFF. The V gene is TRBV18, the J gene TRBJ2-1; a possible D gene is TRBD1 (5 bases). Germline CDR1 and CDR2: KGHSH and LQKENI. The CDR3 spans 13 residues. V gave up 9 bases and J gave up 2 bases, with 11 bases separating them.

This chain connects TRBV4-3 to TRBJ2-7; weak D call: TRBD1 (6 bases). Germline CDR1 LGHNA, CDR2 YSLEER. The CDR3 has 15 amino acids. V shed 0 bases and J shed 2 bases, with 11 bases lying between them. Here the CDR3 reads CASSQEFGQTYEQYF. CDR3 nucleotide sequence: TGCGCCAGCAGCCAAGAATTTGGACAGACCTACGAGCAGTACTTC.

This clone was seen once. The rearrangement links TRBV7-2 to TRBJ2-1; 8 bases are shared with TRBD1. Trimming took 4 bases from V and 5 from J; bases not matched to a gene: 7. CDR3 size: 15 residues. Germline-derived CDR1 and CDR2 are SGHTA and FQGNSA. The CDR3 sequence is CASSSDRGRHNEQFF. The DNA of the CDR3 is TGTGCCAGCAGCTCAGACAGGGGAAGGCACAATGAGCAGTTCTTC.

V usage is TRBV28 and J usage is TRBJ2-7; D not certain. The CDR3 consists of 12 residues. Per the germline V gene, CDR1 is MDHEN and CDR2 is SYDVKM. V was clipped by 8 bases and J by 9 bases, with 17 bases between them. The DNA of the CDR3 is TGTGCCAGCGGTGAAAAGGGTGTGTGGCAGTACTTC. This gives the protein CASGEKGVWQYF.

J is TRBJ2-7 and V is TRBV19; the match to TRBD1 covers 9 bases. Germline V CDR1 and CDR2: LNHDA, SQIVND (reference sequence). This CDR3 is 15 amino acids long. J gave up 7 bases and V 6 bases, and 13 bases lay outside the gene matches. In DNA, the CDR3 is TGTGCCAGTAGACCCAGGGACAGGGATCCGGGGGAGCAGTACTTC. Encoded protein: CASRPRDRDPGEQYF.

CDR3 DNA sequence: TGCGCCAGCACAAGAAAAGGGACTAGCGGGAGGAATGAGCAGTTCTTC. It translates to CASTRKGTSGRNEQFF. V usage is TRBV10-2 and J usage is TRBJ2-1, with TRBD2 matching over 15 bases. CDR1 WSHSY and CDR2 SAAADI come from the germline V gene. Trimming at V came to 7 bases and at J to 7 bases, leaving 8 bases not matched to a gene. The CDR3 is 16 residues long.